The 5 T cell receptor beta chains below were found in one sample sequenced in a study of blood T cell repertoires in COVID-19. Using immunoSEQ multiplex PCR, the repertoire was profiled, and TCRdb retains in-frame clones only, with some absent. The table records approximately 160,000 clones, roughly 87% of them present only once. Sequencing was performed on PBMCs or T cells enriched from blood (not recorded which). The receptor source for this set is a woman between 50 and 59 years old who had recovered from COVID-19.

The V and J genes are TRBV3-1 (or the pseudogene TRBV3-2) and TRBJ2-4; 11 bases are shared with TRBD1. Germline V CDR1 and CDR2: LGHDT, YNNKEL (reference sequence). The CDR3 loop spans 18 amino acids. The trim removed 0 bases at V and 1 base at J, leaving 5 bases unmatched. CDR3 in DNA: TGTGCCAGCAGCCAAGATCCGGGACAGGGGGTGGCCAAAAACATTCAGTACTTC. Residues: CASSQDPGQGVAKNIQYF.

The V gene is TRBV6-5, the J gene TRBJ1-6, with D perhaps matching TRBD1 (6 bases). V lost 4 bases to trimming and J lost 0 bases, with 7 bases between them. The CDR3 is 15 residues long. CDR1 is MNHEY and CDR2 is SVGAGI in the germline V gene. The CDR3 region has the DNA TGTGCCAGCAGTTTCAGGGGCTCCTATAATTCACCCCTCCACTTT. Protein: CASSFRGSYNSPLHF.

The chain couples TRBV19 to TRBJ2-1, with D perhaps matching TRBD1 (5 bases). V was clipped by 10 bases and J by 0 bases, with 13 bases between them. Germline lookup yields CDR1 LNHDA and CDR2 SQIVND (reference sequence). The CDR3 is 14 amino acids. The DNA of the CDR3 is TGTGCCACCTCCCTGCAGGGCTCCTACAATGAGCAGTTCTTC. Translated, it gives CATSLQGSYNEQFF.

The V and J genes are TRBV28 and TRBJ1-2; 7 nucleotides agree with TRBD1. Germline CDR1 is MDHEN and CDR2 is SYDVKM. The CDR3 is 13 residues long. Trimming removed 5 bases from V and 7 bases from J; junction bases left unmatched: 7. The chain's CDR3 is CASSATGVGGYTF. CDR3 nucleotide sequence: TGTGCCAGCAGTGCTACAGGGGTGGGTGGCTACACCTTC.

This clone occurred once. The chain couples TRBV25-1 to TRBJ1-1, with a possible D match to TRBD1 (5 bases). The CDR3 is made up of 16 amino acids. Trimming removed 4 bases from V and 4 bases from J, with 19 bases in between. The germline V gene has CDR1 MGHDK and CDR2 SYGVNS. The CDR3 sequence is CASSAQGAQRGTEAFF. The CDR3, as DNA: TGTGCCAGCAGTGCTCAAGGGGCACAGCGCGGCACTGAAGCTTTCTTT.